The 21 T cell receptor beta chains in this list originate from one sample, sequenced in a study of blood T cell repertoires in COVID-19. This table comes from immunoSEQ multiplex PCR, and its TCRdb copy is limited to in-frame clones, with some not included. The sample holds about 270,000 clones; approximately 77% are singletons and the top ten take around 3.2%. The sample consisted of peripheral blood. The receptors were gathered from a woman younger than 30 with acute or convalescent COVID-19.

The chain is built from TRBV25-1 and TRBJ2-4; D gene unclear. Per the germline V gene, CDR1 is MGHDK and CDR2 is SYGVNS. V lost 4 bases and J 0 bases, leaving 13 bases between the germline ends. The length of the CDR3 is 16 residues. The CDR3 protein is CASSASPPGAKNIQYF. CDR3 nucleotide sequence: TGTGCCAGCAGTGCGAGCCCGCCAGGAGCCAAAAACATTCAGTACTTC.

The rearrangement joins TRBV4-3 to TRBJ1-2, with D possibly matching TRBD1 (6 bases). Germline V lookup: CDR1 LGHNA, CDR2 YSLEER. This CDR3 is built from 15 residues. V was cut by 1 base and J by 3 bases, with 12 bases left in between. The CDR3 loop is CASSQVVGGDYGYTF. CDR3 DNA: TGCGCCAGCAGCCAAGTAGTAGGGGGTGACTATGGCTACACCTTC.

The chain is built from TRBV6-5 and TRBJ1-6; 8 bases fit TRBD1. CDR1 MNHEY and CDR2 SVGAGI come from the germline V gene. V lost 2 bases to trimming and J lost 7 bases; unmatched junction nucleotides: 7. This CDR3 spans 16 amino acids. The CDR3 reads CASSYAQTGENSPLHF. As DNA, the CDR3 is TGTGCCAGCAGTTACGCCCAGACAGGGGAGAATTCACCCCTCCACTTT.

The chain is built from TRBV7-6 and TRBJ2-2; D not certain. CDR1 is SGHVS and CDR2 is FNYEAQ in the germline V gene. Trimming cost V 1 base and J 4 bases, with 4 bases left between them. The CDR3 extends over 13 amino acids. CDR3 DNA sequence: TGTGCCAGCAGCTTAGGAGGCACCGGGGAGCTGTTTTTT. This translates into CASSLGGTGELFF.

V gene TRBV4-3 combines with J gene TRBJ2-5; 8 nucleotides match TRBD2. Germline V gene data show CDR1 as LGHNA and CDR2 as YSLEER. The CDR3 is 16 residues long. V trimming: 0 bases; J trimming: 5 bases; junction bases outside the gene matches: 8. The chain's CDR3 is CASSQDPAGVRETQYF. CDR3 in DNA: TGCGCCAGCAGCCAAGATCCAGCGGGAGTACGTGAGACCCAGTACTTC.

This clone was detected once. The rearrangement links TRBV5-1 to TRBJ2-1, with TRBD2 matching over 12 bases. V dropped 4 bases and J dropped 4; count of bases not matched to a gene: 12. Germline V gene sequence: CDR1 SGHRS, CDR2 YFSETQ. This CDR3 spans 18 amino acids. CDR3 sequence (DNA): TGCGCCAGCAGCCCCAACTCTAGCGGGAGGGGTGGGTACAATGAGCAGTTCTTC. Translated: CASSPNSSGRGGYNEQFF.

The chain has TRBV6-5 and TRBJ1-2; D is possibly TRBD1 (5 bases). This CDR3 has 13 amino acids. Looked up from germline, CDR1 is MNHEY and CDR2 is SVGAGI. Trimming left V 5 bases short and J 8 bases short, with 15 bases between. In nucleotides, the CDR3 is TGTGCCAGCAGTCCCCGACAGAAATTGGGCTACACCTTC. Its translation: CASSPRQKLGYTF.

The V and J genes are TRBV4-3 and TRBJ2-3, with 10 bases matching TRBD2. The V and J ends lost 4 bases and 0 bases, in that order; junction bases with no gene match: 4. The CDR3 extends over 16 amino acids. Germline CDR1 and CDR2: LGHNA and YSLEER. The CDR3 DNA sequence: TGCGCCAGCAGCCGAAGGACTAGCGGTAGCACAGATACGCAGTATTTT. Its translation is CASSRRTSGSTDTQYF.

This clone was observed a handful of times. V is TRBV7-6 and J is TRBJ2-2, with D possibly being TRBD2 (5 bases). Germline V lookup: CDR1 SGHVS, CDR2 FNYEAQ. The V and J ends lost 1 base and 6 bases respectively, with 9 bases between them. This CDR3 is built from 14 residues. This CDR3 is CASSLGGYAGELFF. As DNA, the CDR3 is TGTGCCAGCAGCTTAGGAGGGTACGCCGGGGAGCTGTTTTTT.

The V gene is TRBV5-1, the J gene TRBJ2-1, with 7 nucleotides matching TRBD2. Losses at the gene ends were 4 bases for V and 9 bases for J; bases not matched to a gene: 7. The CDR3 totals 13 residues. Germline V lookup: CDR1 SGHRS, CDR2 YFSETQ. CDR3 protein: CASSPGGYGEQFF. The CDR3 DNA reads as TGCGCCAGCAGCCCGGGGGGTTACGGTGAGCAGTTCTTC.

V usage is TRBV6-6 and J usage is TRBJ2-1; unclear D gene. Trimming left V 7 bases short and J 8 bases short, with 15 bases between. Germline CDR1 reads MNHNY; CDR2 reads SVGAGI (reference sequence). There are 13 residues in the CDR3. CDR3 in DNA: TGTGCCAGCACCCGTAGGATAGCCGATGAGCAGTTCTTC. Translating gives CASTRRIADEQFF.

This chain connects TRBV24-1 to TRBJ2-7; 9 bases match TRBD2. The CDR3 runs to 19 residues. V lost 0 bases to trimming and J lost 2 bases; unmatched junction nucleotides: 13. Germline V gene data show CDR1 as KGHDR and CDR2 as SFDVKD. The CDR3: CATSDLFGTSREDAYEQYF. Written as DNA, the CDR3 is TGTGCCACCAGTGATTTGTTCGGGACTAGCCGAGAAGACGCCTACGAGCAGTACTTC.

This clone was counted a few times. The chain recombines TRBV11-3 with TRBJ2-1; TRBD2 might be the D (6 bases). Per the germline V gene, CDR1 is SGHNT and CDR2 is YENEEA. The CDR3 covers 13 residues. V lost 5 bases and J lost 11, with 16 bases in between. The CDR3 spells CASSPGGALQQFF. CDR3 DNA: TGTGCCAGCAGCCCCGGAGGGGCTCTGCAGCAGTTCTTC.

The chain recombines TRBV3-1 (or the pseudogene TRBV3-2) with TRBJ1-3; D is undetermined. Germline assignment: CDR1 LGHDT and CDR2 YNNKEL (reference sequence). The V gene lost 2 bases and the J gene lost 0 bases, with 5 bases spanning the gap. There are 14 residues in the CDR3. The CDR3 DNA reads TGTGCCAGCAGCCAACAGGACTCTGGAAACACCATATATTTT. This sequence encodes CASSQQDSGNTIYF.

V and J are TRBV30 and TRBJ1-6; tentative D call: TRBD1 (6 bases). Germline values: CDR1 GTSNPN, CDR2 SVGIG (reference sequence). The CDR3 spans 20 residues. The V end lost 4 bases, the J end lost 0 bases, and 25 bases lay between the germline ends. CDR3 coding DNA: TGTGCCTGGAAGCCTCCTCTCGGACAGATAAGGAGCTCCTATAATTCACCCCTCCACTTT. Protein sequence: CAWKPPLGQIRSSYNSPLHF.

This chain joins TRBV5-4 and TRBJ2-2; 11 bases are shared with TRBD2. Germline CDR1 is SGHNT and CDR2 is YYREEE (reference sequence). With 5 bases clipped from V and 3 bases from J, the junction kept 6 bases outside the gene matches. The CDR3 is made up of 16 amino acids. The CDR3: CASRITSGRDTGELFF. CDR3 coding DNA: TGTGCCAGCAGAATTACTAGCGGGAGAGACACCGGGGAGCTGTTTTTT.

This chain connects TRBV11-2 to TRBJ1-2; no reliable D call. The V gene's germline CDR1 is SGHAT and CDR2 FQNNGV. Deletions cut 5 bases from V and 2 bases from J, with 12 bases between. This CDR3 has 14 residues. In DNA form, the CDR3 reads TGTGCCAGCAGCCCTATAAGGGAGAACTATGGCTACACCTTC. Translating gives CASSPIRENYGYTF.

A single count supports this clone. J is TRBJ1-2 and V is TRBV30; 8 bases are a match to TRBD1. CDR3 length: 12 residues. The V gene's germline CDR1 is GTSNPN and CDR2 SVGIG (reference sequence). V was pared by 4 bases and J by 3 bases, with 1 base of the junction left unmatched. CDR3 nucleotides: TGTGCCTGGACAGGGGGCGACTATGGCTACACCTTC. Residues: CAWTGGDYGYTF.

This clone was observed a few times. The chain carries TRBV7-8 and TRBJ1-2; 8 positions match TRBD1. Germline assignment: CDR1 SGHVS and CDR2 FQNEAQ. The trim removed 5 bases at V and 2 bases at J, leaving 13 bases unmatched. The CDR3 spans 17 residues. Written as DNA, the CDR3 is TGTGCCAGCAGCAAATTTGAAACTTCAGGGGGCAACTATGGCTACACCTTC. This gives the protein CASSKFETSGGNYGYTF.

The rearrangement uses TRBV9 and TRBJ2-2; no definite D call. The CDR3 covers 15 residues. Germline CDR1 is SGDLS and CDR2 is YYNGEE. The V end lost 3 bases, the J end lost 2 bases, and 11 bases lay between the germline ends. CDR3 coding DNA: TGTGCCAGCAGCGAAAGGCCAGGAAACACCGGGGAGCTGTTTTTT. Its protein product is CASSERPGNTGELFF.

The chain has TRBV5-1 and TRBJ2-7; 7 bases are shared with TRBD1. The CDR3 runs to 14 residues. CDR1 and CDR2 from the germline V gene are SGHRS and YFSETQ. With V trimmed by 6 bases and J by 4 bases, 10 bases remained unmatched. The CDR3 DNA follows: TGCGCCAGCACGACAGGGAGTGGGTTTTACGAGCAGTACTTC. This codes for CASTTGSGFYEQYF.